The TCR beta chain under discussion was sequenced for a study of technical replicates of blood from a handful of donors. CDR3 size: 17 residues. V dropped 1 base and J dropped 0 bases, with 13 bases sitting between them. CDR1 is MNHNS, CDR2 SASEGT, per germline. The table came from immunoSEQ multiplex PCR; TCRdb's copy has only in-frame clones and leaves some out. The sample carries 100,000 or so clones, over 90% recorded once. Sequencing was carried out using T cells isolated from PBMCs. This rearrangement joins TRBV6-1 to TRBJ2-1, with no clear D. This receptor was taken from a human donor in good health. The CDR3, as DNA: TGTGCCAGCAGTGAAGAAAAAGTAGTGAGCTCCTACAATGAGCAGTTCTTC. Encoded protein: CASSEEKVVSSYNEQFF.